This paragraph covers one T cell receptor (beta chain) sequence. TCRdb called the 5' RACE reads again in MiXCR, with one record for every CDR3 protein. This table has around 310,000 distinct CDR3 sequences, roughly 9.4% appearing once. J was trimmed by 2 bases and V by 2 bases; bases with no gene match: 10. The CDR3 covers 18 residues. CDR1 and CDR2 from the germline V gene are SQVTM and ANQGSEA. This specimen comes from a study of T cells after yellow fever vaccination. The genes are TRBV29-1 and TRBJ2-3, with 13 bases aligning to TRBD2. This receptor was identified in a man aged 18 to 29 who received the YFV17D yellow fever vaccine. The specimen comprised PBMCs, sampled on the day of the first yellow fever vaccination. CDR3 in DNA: TGCAGCGTTGAATCCCTCGGGACTAGCGGGGAGCTCACAGATACGCAGTATTTT. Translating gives CSVESLGTSGELTDTQYF.